This TCR beta chain emerged from a study of shared clonotypes between healthy human individuals. The protocol was immunoSEQ multiplex PCR, while the TCRdb copy is restricted to in-frame clones and leaves out a portion. The table includes about 2 million clones, 90% to 95% detected once. V was clipped by 7 bases and J by 2 bases, with 7 bases between them. From germline, CDR1 is LNHDA and CDR2 SQIVND (reference sequence). The CDR3 covers 12 residues. The rearrangement links TRBV19 to TRBJ2-3, with D perhaps TRBD1 or TRBD2 (5 bases each). Sequenced: naive CD4+ T cells sorted from blood. The subset denotes: CD45RA+ positively selected. The clonotype comes from a young man in good health. The CDR3 DNA follows: TGTGCCAGTAAGGGACCCACAGATACGCAGTATTTT. Translation gives CASKGPTDTQYF.